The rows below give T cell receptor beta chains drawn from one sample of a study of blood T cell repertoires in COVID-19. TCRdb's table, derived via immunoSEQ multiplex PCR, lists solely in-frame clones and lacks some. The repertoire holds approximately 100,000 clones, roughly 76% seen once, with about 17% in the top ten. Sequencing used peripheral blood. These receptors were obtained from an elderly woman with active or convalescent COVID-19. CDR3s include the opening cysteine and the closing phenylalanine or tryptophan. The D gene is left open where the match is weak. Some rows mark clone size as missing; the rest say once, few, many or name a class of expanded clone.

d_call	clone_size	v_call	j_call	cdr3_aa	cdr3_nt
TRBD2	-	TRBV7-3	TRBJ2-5	CASSSTTSAKTQYF	TGTGCCAGCAGCTCTACGACTAGCGCCAAGACCCAGTACTTC
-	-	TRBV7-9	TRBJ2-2	CASSRTSANTGELFF	TGTGCCAGCAGCCGAACTTCTGCGAACACCGGGGAGCTGTTTTTT
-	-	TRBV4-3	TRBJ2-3	CASSQAFFQAGTDTQYF	TGCGCCAGCAGCCAAGCTTTCTTCCAGGCCGGAACAGATACGCAGTATTTT
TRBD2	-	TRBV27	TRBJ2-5	CASSLGLAGGIETQYF	TGTGCCAGCAGTCTCGGACTAGCGGGGGGCATAGAGACCCAGTACTTC
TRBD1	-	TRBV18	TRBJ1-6	CASSPGTANSPLHF	TGTGCCAGCTCACCAGGGACAGCTAATTCACCCCTCCACTTT
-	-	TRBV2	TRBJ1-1	CATQTGLNTEAFF	TGTGCCACCCAGACAGGCCTGAACACTGAAGCTTTCTTT
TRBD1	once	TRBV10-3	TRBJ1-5	CAISQSRQGADNQPQHF	TGTGCCATCAGTCAGTCGAGACAGGGGGCTGACAATCAGCCCCAGCATTTT
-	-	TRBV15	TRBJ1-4	CATSRDLGAAEKLFF	TGTGCCACCAGCAGAGATCTGGGGGCGGCCGAAAAACTGTTTTTT
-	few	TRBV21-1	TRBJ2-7	CASSKAMGAPTTWEQYF	TGTGCCAGCAGCAAAGCCATGGGGGCCCCTACTACTTGGGAGCAGTACTTC
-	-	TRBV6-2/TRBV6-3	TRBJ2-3	CASSEGQLTDTQYF	TGTGCCAGCAGCGAAGGACAGCTCACAGATACGCAGTATTTT
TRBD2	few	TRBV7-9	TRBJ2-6	CASSSEKLAGDSGANVLTF	TGTGCCAGCAGCTCGGAGAAACTAGCGGGAGACTCTGGGGCCAACGTCCTGACTTTC
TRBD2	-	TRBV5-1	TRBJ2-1	CASSWTSGVEQFF	TGCGCCAGCAGCTGGACTAGCGGGGTGGAGCAGTTCTTC
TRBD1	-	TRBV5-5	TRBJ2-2	CASTRAGTGTGYTWELFF	TGTGCCAGCACCCGGGCCGGTACCGGGACAGGCTACACCTGGGAGCTGTTTTTT
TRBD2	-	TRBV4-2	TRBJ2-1	CASSQASGVESEQFF	TGTGCCAGCAGCCAAGCGAGCGGGGTGGAGAGTGAGCAGTTCTTC
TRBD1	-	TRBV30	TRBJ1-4	CAWGLQGGDEKLFF	TGTGCCTGGGGACTACAGGGGGGGGATGAAAAACTGTTTTTT
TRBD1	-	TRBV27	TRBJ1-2	CASSRKGQLYANYGYTF	TGTGCCAGCAGTAGAAAGGGACAGCTCTACGCTAACTATGGCTACACCTTC
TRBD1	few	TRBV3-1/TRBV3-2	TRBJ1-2	CASSQDPGTGGYGYTF	TGTGCCAGCAGCCAAGATCCGGGGACAGGGGGATATGGCTACACCTTC
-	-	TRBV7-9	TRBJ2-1	CASSYAAGLYNEQFF	TGTGCCAGCAGCTACGCGGCGGGGCTGTACAATGAGCAGTTCTTC
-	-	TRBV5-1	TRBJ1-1	CASAPGGMNTEAFF	TGCGCCAGCGCTCCGGGAGGTATGAACACTGAAGCTTTCTTT
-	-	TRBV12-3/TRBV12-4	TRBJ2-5	CASRWWLQETQYF	TGTGCCAGCAGGTGGTGGCTCCAAGAGACCCAGTACTTC
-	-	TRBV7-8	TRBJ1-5	CASSTGRAVSNQPQHF	TGTGCCAGCAGCACCGGGAGGGCGGTTAGCAATCAGCCCCAGCATTTT
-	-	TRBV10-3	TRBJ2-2	CAISVGLVEGELFF	TGTGCCATCAGTGTGGGGCTAGTGGAAGGGGAGCTGTTTTTT
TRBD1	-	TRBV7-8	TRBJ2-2	CASSWDRSTGELFF	TGTGCCAGCAGCTGGGACAGGAGCACCGGGGAGCTGTTTTTT
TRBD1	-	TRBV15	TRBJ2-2	CATRPPGGAYTGELFF	TGTGCCACCAGACCGCCAGGGGGCGCGTATACCGGGGAGCTGTTTTTT
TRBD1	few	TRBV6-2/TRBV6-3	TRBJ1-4	CASSRQGNEKLFF	TGTGCCAGCAGCCGACAGGGGAATGAAAAACTGTTTTTT
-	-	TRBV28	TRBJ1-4	CASSLKGATNEKLFF	TGTGCCAGCAGTTTAAAAGGGGCGACTAATGAAAAACTGTTTTTT
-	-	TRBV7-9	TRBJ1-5	CASSLEGVEPPQHF	TGTGCCAGCAGCTTAGAGGGGGTCGAGCCACCCCAGCATTTT
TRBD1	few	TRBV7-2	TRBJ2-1	CASHRSDRGHNEQFF	TGTGCCAGCCACCGTTCGGACAGGGGTCACAATGAGCAGTTCTTC
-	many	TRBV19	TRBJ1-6	CASSIGWRGRLRTYNSPLHF	TGTGCCAGTAGTATAGGATGGCGGGGGCGCCTAAGGACCTATAATTCACCCCTCCACTTT
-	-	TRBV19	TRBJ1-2	CASSINTANYGYTF	TGTGCCAGTAGTATTAATACAGCTAACTATGGCTACACCTTC
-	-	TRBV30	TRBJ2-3	CASTGSTDTQYF	TGTGCCTCGACAGGCAGCACAGATACGCAGTATTTT
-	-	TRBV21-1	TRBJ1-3	CASSKDWRADSGNTIYF	TGTGCCAGCAGTAAAGACTGGCGGGCGGACTCTGGAAACACCATATATTTT
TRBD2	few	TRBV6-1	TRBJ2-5	CASSELAGGIAETQYF	TGTGCCAGCAGTGAGCTAGCGGGAGGTATTGCGGAGACCCAGTACTTC
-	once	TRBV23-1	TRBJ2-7	CASSQELQGYEQYF	TGCGCCAGCAGTCAAGAACTACAGGGCTACGAGCAGTACTTC
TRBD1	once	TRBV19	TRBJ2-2	CASSADRGLTGELFF	TGTGCCAGTAGTGCGGACAGGGGGCTCACCGGGGAGCTGTTTTTT
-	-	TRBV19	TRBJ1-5	CASSGRYQPQHF	TGTGCCAGTAGTGGGCGCTATCAGCCCCAGCATTTT
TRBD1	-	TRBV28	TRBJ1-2	CASLTPGTGGGYTF	TGTGCCAGCCTGACTCCCGGGACAGGAGGTGGCTACACCTTC
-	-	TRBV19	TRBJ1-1	CASNLGGSNTEAFF	TGTGCCAGTAACCTGGGAGGGTCGAACACTGAAGCTTTCTTT
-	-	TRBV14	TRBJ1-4	CASSHYSGTLHEKLFF	TGTGCCAGCAGCCATTATTCCGGGACACTTCATGAAAAACTGTTTTTT
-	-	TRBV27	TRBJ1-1	CASSLIPGPMNTEAFF	TGTGCCAGCAGTTTAATCCCAGGTCCCATGAACACTGAAGCTTTCTTT
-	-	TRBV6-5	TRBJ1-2	CASSQGSLGYTF	TGTGCCAGCAGCCAGGGATCTCTTGGCTACACCTTC
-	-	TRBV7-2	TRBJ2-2	CASSLYTTPGELFF	TGTGCCAGCAGCCTGTACACAACCCCCGGGGAGCTGTTTTTT
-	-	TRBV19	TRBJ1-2	CASSATRGFNYGYTF	TGTGCCAGTAGTGCCACAAGGGGATTTAACTATGGCTACACCTTC
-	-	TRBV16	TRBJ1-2	CASSQTTGNYGYTF	TGTGCCAGCAGCCAAACTACAGGGAACTATGGCTACACCTTC
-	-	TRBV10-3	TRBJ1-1	CAISESLGRANTEAFF	TGTGCCATCAGTGAGTCGTTGGGCAGGGCGAACACTGAAGCTTTCTTT